The 22 T cell receptor beta chains reported below all come from one sample, sequenced in a study of blood T cell repertoires in COVID-19. The repertoire was sequenced with immunoSEQ multiplex PCR; TCRdb's copy has only in-frame clones and lacks some. The repertoire consists of around 200,000 clones, with about 88% occurring once and the leading ten covering around 1.5%. Input material: peripheral blood. These receptors came from a man in his late teens or twenties with active or convalescent COVID-19.

In this sample, this clone turned up once. The rearrangement links TRBV15 to TRBJ1-1; D is perhaps TRBD1 (5 bases). Between the trimmed V and J ends, which lost 0 bases and 5 bases, there was a span of 13 bases. CDR1 LNHNV and CDR2 YYDKDF come from the germline V gene (reference sequence). This CDR3 spans 15 amino acids. CDR3 coding DNA: TGTGCCACCAGCAGAGATCAAGGGGCGGGAACTGAAGCTTTCTTT. It translates to CATSRDQGAGTEAFF.

The chain links TRBV5-4 to TRBJ2-5; D is ambiguous. V was shortened by 1 base and J by 2 bases, with 12 bases between the two germline ends. Germline V gene data show CDR1 as SGHNT and CDR2 as YYREEE (reference sequence). The CDR3 is 15 amino acids. The DNA for the CDR3 is TGTGCCAGCAGCTTGAAAGTCGGGTTACAAGAGACCCAGTACTTC. Encoded protein: CASSLKVGLQETQYF.

This chain connects TRBV11-2 to TRBJ1-1, with D tentatively TRBD1 (5 bases). Trimming pared 5 bases from V and 3 bases from J, leaving 28 bases between. CDR1 is SGHAT, CDR2 FQNNGV, per germline. The CDR3 has 19 residues. CDR3 nucleotide sequence: TGTGCCAGCAGCCCCTATAAACAAACGGGCCTCAGGGCTGACACTGAAGCTTTCTTT. It is translated as CASSPYKQTGLRADTEAFF.

The CDR3 region is CASTNSRGTGGVGLPQHF. The CDR3 bases are TGTGCCAGTACTAATAGTAGGGGGACAGGGGGCGTTGGACTGCCCCAGCATTTT. The rearrangement uses TRBV19 and TRBJ1-5; 12 bases match TRBD1. There are 18 residues in the CDR3. The V gene's germline CDR1 is LNHDA and CDR2 SQIVND (reference sequence). V gave up 7 bases and J gave up 9 bases; unmatched junction bases: 19. Combining the CDR3 with reference TRBV19 and TRBJ1-5 gives the whole variable domain DGGITQSPKYLFRKEGQNVTLSCEQNLNHDAMYWYRQDPGQGLRLIYYSQIVNDFQKGDIAEGYSVSREKKESFPLTVTSAQKNPTAFYLCASTNSRGTGGVGLPQHFGDGTRLSIL.

The sample holds many counts of this clone. The rearrangement links TRBV6-6 to TRBJ2-2; D may be TRBD2 (6 bases). The CDR3 runs to 17 residues. V lost 5 bases, J lost 2 bases, and 18 bases lay in between. The germline V gene encodes CDR1 MNHNY and CDR2 SVGAGI (reference sequence). In DNA, the CDR3 is TGTGCCAGCAGTCGAGATGGGGGAGGTCCAAACACCGGGGAGCTGTTTTTT. Translation: CASSRDGGGPNTGELFF.

This clone was seen only a few times. The rearrangement uses TRBV3-1 (or the pseudogene TRBV3-2) and TRBJ1-1; 10 nucleotides match TRBD1. The CDR3 length is 17 residues. The V gene end was trimmed by 3 bases and the J gene end by 1 base; junction bases not matched to a gene: 8. CDR1 and CDR2 from the germline V gene are LGHDT and YNNKEL (reference sequence). In DNA form, the CDR3 reads TGTGCCAGCAGCCAGATTTGGGACAGGGGAGCGAACACTGAAGCTTTCTTT. It translates to CASSQIWDRGANTEAFF.

This chain links TRBV12-3 or TRBV12-4 with TRBJ1-1, with D possibly TRBD1 on 6 matching bases. CDR3 length: 12 residues. V was trimmed by 6 bases and J by 11 bases, leaving 16 bases between them. CDR3 region: CASRSDSFRAFF. CDR3 nucleotides: TGTGCCAGCAGATCGGACAGTTTCAGGGCTTTCTTT.

The CDR3 DNA follows: TGTGCCAGCAGCGTAGGGGGTAGCGGGAGGGCCTTTGGTGAGCAGTTCTTC. This encodes CASSVGGSGRAFGEQFF. The V call is TRBV9, the J call TRBJ2-1; 11 bases map to TRBD2. V lost 0 bases, J lost 9 bases, and 11 bases stayed unmatched. The CDR3 sequence is 17 residues long. The germline V gene has CDR1 SGDLS and CDR2 YYNGEE.

CDR3 region: CASNRDTNSGANVLTF. CDR3 coding DNA: TGTGCCAGCAACCGGGACACGAACTCTGGGGCCAACGTCCTGACTTTC. The chain joins TRBV28 to TRBJ2-6, with D perhaps matching TRBD1 (6 bases). The CDR3 length is 16 residues. The germline V gene has CDR1 MDHEN and CDR2 SYDVKM. The V gene lost 7 bases and the J gene lost 0 bases, with 13 bases spanning the gap.

The chain is built from TRBV30 and TRBJ1-4, with unresolved D. The CDR3 has 16 residues. Germline V gene data show CDR1 as GTSNPN and CDR2 as SVGIG (reference sequence). Trimming removed 5 bases from V and 4 bases from J, with 20 bases in between. The CDR3 region is CAWGRTPETLNEKLFF. Written as DNA, the CDR3 is TGTGCCTGGGGGCGGACTCCAGAAACACTTAATGAAAAACTGTTTTTT.

This chain joins TRBV12-3 or TRBV12-4 and TRBJ2-5; tentative D call: TRBD2 (6 bases). The CDR3 sequence is 13 residues long. Deletions cut 5 bases from V and 5 bases from J, with 12 bases between. The CDR3 protein is CASSGFRGETQYF. In DNA form, the CDR3 reads TGTGCCAGCAGTGGGTTCCGGGGGGAGACCCAGTACTTC.

V gene TRBV11-3 combines with J gene TRBJ2-7; TRBD1 might be the D (6 bases). This CDR3 contains 17 residues. The germline gives CDR1 SGHNT, CDR2 YENEEA. V was pared by 7 bases and J by 0 bases, with 22 bases between. The CDR3 DNA is TGTGCCAGCACCCTAAACGTGGGGACACCTTACTCCTACGAGCAGTACTTC. It translates to CASTLNVGTPYSYEQYF.

The V and J genes are TRBV9 and TRBJ2-1, with 10 bases lining up with TRBD2. This CDR3 region has 18 residues. After removal of 3 bases from V and 0 bases from J, the junction contained 9 bases not matched to a gene. Germline assignment: CDR1 SGDLS and CDR2 YYNGEE. CDR3 protein: CASSARTSGSSSYNEQFF. Here the CDR3 DNA reads TGTGCCAGCAGCGCCCGGACTAGCGGAAGTAGCTCCTACAATGAGCAGTTCTTC. The full variable domain, rest sourced from reference TRBV9 and TRBJ2-1, is DSGVTQTPKHLITATGQRVTLRCSPRSGDLSVYWYQQSLDQGLQFLIQYYNGEERAKGNILERFSAQQFPDLHSELNLSSLELGDSALYFCASSARTSGSSSYNEQFFGPGTRLTVL.

V usage is TRBV7-6 and J usage is TRBJ1-6; the match to TRBD1 covers 11 bases. This CDR3 is built from 18 residues. Per germline, CDR1 SGHVS and CDR2 FNYEAQ. V dropped 4 bases and J dropped 6; count of bases not matched to a gene: 11. CDR3 coding DNA: TGTGCCAGCAGCTCACAAACCGGGACAGGGGGATTTAATTCACCCCTCCACTTT. It codes for CASSSQTGTGGFNSPLHF.

The gene calls are TRBV6-5 and TRBJ1-3; 8 nucleotides match TRBD1. V trimming: 7 bases; J trimming: 9 bases; junction bases outside the gene matches: 11. The CDR3 length is 14 residues. Germline CDR1 and CDR2: MNHEY and SVGAGI. The CDR3 loop is CASTPTGVMGTIYF. CDR3 sequence (DNA): TGTGCCAGCACTCCGACAGGGGTTATGGGCACCATATATTTT.

This clone has a handful of counts. V and J are TRBV12-3 or TRBV12-4 and TRBJ1-2; D unresolved. The V end lost 5 bases, the J end lost 7 bases, and 11 bases lay between the germline ends. CDR3 length: 12 residues. The CDR3 sequence is CASSTPGSGYTF. In nucleotides, the CDR3 is TGTGCCAGCAGTACCCCAGGATCTGGCTACACCTTC.

The J gene is TRBJ1-1, the V gene TRBV21-1; the table assigns TRBD1, which was not confirmed against the DNA. TRBV21-1 is shown as a pseudogene. The CDR3 is made up of 18 amino acids. The CDR3 sequence is CASSKVWTGVPMNTEAFF. CDR3 nucleotide sequence: TGTGCCAGCAGCAAGGTCTGGACAGGGGTCCCCATGAACACTGAAGCTTTCTTT.

V and J are TRBV19 and TRBJ1-5; the match to TRBD1 covers 7 bases. The ends lost 3 bases at V and 9 bases at J; junction bases unmatched: 11. This CDR3 spans 15 amino acids. CDR1 is LNHDA and CDR2 is SQIVND in the germline V gene (reference sequence). The CDR3 protein is CASSITGTEGWPQHF. Here the CDR3 DNA reads TGTGCCAGTAGTATCACCGGGACAGAGGGATGGCCCCAGCATTTT.

The sample holds a few counts of this clone. The chain employs TRBV19 and TRBJ2-2; 8 nucleotides agree with TRBD1. V trimming: 1 base; J trimming: 6 bases; junction bases outside the gene matches: 4. Germline V lookup: CDR1 LNHDA, CDR2 SQIVND (reference sequence). This CDR3 region has 15 residues. CDR3 bases: TGTGCCAGTAGTATAGTTTGGGGACAGGCCGGGGAGCTGTTTTTT. Protein sequence: CASSIVWGQAGELFF.

The V gene is TRBV6-1, the J gene TRBJ1-4; D is perhaps TRBD1 (5 bases). The CDR3 spans 15 residues. Germline CDR1 MNHNS, CDR2 SASEGT. V was pared by 2 bases and J by 8 bases, with 15 bases between. The CDR3 DNA reads TGTGCCAGCAGTGAATTTCGGGGGACGAGAGAAAAACTGTTTTTT. This encodes CASSEFRGTREKLFF.

This sequence joins TRBV7-9 and TRBJ1-2, with D possibly matching TRBD1 (5 bases). This CDR3 is 14 amino acids long. Germline V gives CDR1 SEHNR, CDR2 FQNEAQ (reference sequence). The V gene lost 4 bases and the J gene lost 2 bases, with 11 bases spanning the gap. The CDR3 reads CASSWGDRNYGYTF. The CDR3 coding sequence is TGTGCCAGCAGCTGGGGGGACCGCAACTATGGCTACACCTTC.

This clone was seen a few times. V gene TRBV30 combines with J gene TRBJ1-1; 7 bases map to TRBD1. J gave up 1 base and V 5 bases, and 1 base lay outside the gene matches. The length of the CDR3 is 12 residues. Germline V gene data show CDR1 as GTSNPN and CDR2 as SVGIG (reference sequence). CDR3 bases: TGTGCCTGGGGACAGGCGAACACTGAAGCTTTCTTT. This sequence encodes CAWGQANTEAFF.